These 26 T cell receptor beta chains originate from one sample sequenced in a study of T-cell memory formation after mild COVID-19. TCRdb passed the 5' RACE reads through MiXCR, listing each CDR3 protein once. The repertoire holds 250,000 to 350,000 distinct CDR3 sequences, with more than 15% as singletons. Sequencing input: PBMCs or a T cell subset sorted from them (not recorded which). The receptors were gathered from a young man who had mild COVID-19 (a few samples of this study predate the infection). Cell type and time point are not known.

The chain employs TRBV6-4 and TRBJ2-1; TRBD1 agrees at 12 bases. The CDR3 is 15 residues long. V lost 3 bases and J lost 7; bases outside the gene matches: 4. CDR1 MRHNA and CDR2 SNTAGT come from the germline V gene. CDR3 nucleotide sequence: TGTGCCAGCAGTGAAGCGGGACAGGGGGCTAATGAGCAGTTCTTC. This sequence encodes CASSEAGQGANEQFF.

This clonotype was counted a few times. The chain is built from TRBV19 and TRBJ2-1; TRBD1 matches at 10 bases. V shed 4 bases and J 8 bases; nucleotides not matched to a gene: 5. Germline V lookup: CDR1 LNHDA, CDR2 SQIVND (reference sequence). The CDR3 covers 14 residues. In nucleotides, the CDR3 is TGTGCCAGTAGTAATCGGGACAGGGGATATGAGCAGTTCTTC. It encodes CASSNRDRGYEQFF.

The table lists this clonotype with many counts. The chain links TRBV25-1 to TRBJ1-2; the match to TRBD1 covers 8 bases. CDR3 length: 12 residues. V dropped 7 bases and J dropped 8; count of bases not matched to a gene: 6. Germline values: CDR1 MGHDK, CDR2 SYGVNS. The CDR3 here is CASMDRADGYTF. CDR3 DNA sequence: TGTGCCAGCATGGACAGGGCGGACGGCTACACCTTC.

The sample holds a few counts of this clonotype. V gene TRBV5-1 combines with J gene TRBJ2-7, with D hard to call. The CDR3 is 13 amino acids. Looked up from germline, CDR1 is SGHRS and CDR2 is YFSETQ. V dropped 2 bases and J dropped 5 bases, with 11 bases sitting between them. The DNA for the CDR3 is TGCGCCAGCAGCTTCATGGGCAACAACGAGCAGTACTTC. Its translation is CASSFMGNNEQYF.

This clonotype has at least ten counts. This rearrangement joins TRBV3-1 to TRBJ2-5; 11 bases align to TRBD2. V gave up 4 bases and J gave up 2 bases; unmatched junction bases: 15. This CDR3 has 19 residues. Germline loops: CDR1 LGHDT, CDR2 YNNKEL (reference sequence). CDR3 sequence (DNA): TGTGCCAGCAGCCTTGGCGGGTGGACTAGCGGGCGTGAACAAGAGACCCAGTACTTC. Its translation: CASSLGGWTSGREQETQYF.

V and J are TRBV5-6 and TRBJ2-2; tentatively, D is TRBD1 (6 bases). Deletions cut 4 bases from V and 2 bases from J, with 12 bases between. Per germline, CDR1 SGHDT and CDR2 YYEEEE. This CDR3 has 15 amino acids. CDR3 sequence reads: CASSPYRVNTGELFF. The CDR3 nucleotides read TGTGCCAGCAGCCCTTACAGGGTTAACACCGGGGAGCTGTTTTTT.

This clonotype was observed many times. This chain links TRBV5-1 with TRBJ2-3; no reliable D call. V lost 4 bases and J lost 9, with 12 bases in between. Germline CDR1 is SGHRS and CDR2 is YFSETQ. The CDR3 covers 12 residues. CDR3 nucleotides: TGCGCCAGCAGCCGGGTGGGTGACACGCAGTATTTT. Its translation: CASSRVGDTQYF.

The chain has TRBV11-2 and TRBJ2-5, with D perhaps TRBD2 (6 bases). Deletions cut 5 bases from V and 0 bases from J, with 7 bases between. The CDR3 runs to 13 residues. Per germline, CDR1 SGHAT and CDR2 FQNNGV. CDR3 sequence: CASSGGNQETQYF. The CDR3 bases are TGTGCCAGCAGCGGGGGGAACCAAGAGACCCAGTACTTC.

The chain is built from TRBV3-1 and TRBJ1-1; D is ambiguous. The CDR3 contains 15 residues. From germline, CDR1 is LGHDT and CDR2 YNNKEL (reference sequence). V was shortened by 4 bases and J by 0 bases, with 12 bases between the two germline ends. The CDR3 DNA follows: TGTGCCAGCAGCCTAACCGGACGGATGAACACTGAAGCTTTCTTT. Translated: CASSLTGRMNTEAFF.

The chain recombines TRBV20-1 with TRBJ2-3, with a tentative D call TRBD1 (6 bases). Germline lookup yields CDR1 DFQATT and CDR2 SNEGSKA (reference sequence). V lost 3 bases to trimming and J lost 1 base, with 8 bases between them. The CDR3 is 13 residues long. The CDR3 region has the DNA TGCAGTGCTAGGGACAGCGGCACAGATACGCAGTATTTT. Amino acids: CSARDSGTDTQYF.

The chain links TRBV6-5 to TRBJ1-2; D gene ambiguous. The V end lost 5 bases, the J end lost 4 bases, and 14 bases lay between the germline ends. The CDR3 is 14 residues long. Germline values: CDR1 MNHEY, CDR2 SVGAGI. DNA for the CDR3: TGTGCCAGCAGTATCTCGGGAAAGGGCTATGGCTACACCTTC. As protein: CASSISGKGYGYTF.

The rearrangement links TRBV9 to TRBJ2-3; 9 bases are shared with TRBD2. Germline values: CDR1 SGDLS, CDR2 YYNGEE. Trimming removed 1 base from V and 0 bases from J; junction bases left unmatched: 9. CDR3 length: 18 residues. In nucleotides, the CDR3 is TGTGCCAGCAGCGTAAGTAGCGGGGGAGCCGCTAGCACAGATACGCAGTATTTT. As protein: CASSVSSGGAASTDTQYF.

This chain joins TRBV7-9 and TRBJ2-4; TRBD1 matches 7 bases. Unmatched junction bases numbered 9, after V lost 0 bases and J lost 7 bases. Germline V gene data show CDR1 as SEHNR and CDR2 as FQNEAQ (reference sequence). The CDR3 contains 16 residues. The DNA of the CDR3 is TGTGCCAGCAGCTTAGCCCCCCGACAGGGACACAACATTCAGTACTTC. Amino acid sequence: CASSLAPRQGHNIQYF.

This clonotype was recorded a few times. The rearrangement links TRBV20-1 to TRBJ2-1; D perhaps matches TRBD2 (5 bases). The CDR3 runs to 10 residues. V dropped 6 bases and J dropped 6 bases, with 6 bases sitting between them. Germline V lookup: CDR1 DFQATT, CDR2 SNEGSKA (reference sequence). The CDR3 bases are TGCAGTGCGGCGGGCAATGAGCAGTTCTTC. It codes for CSAAGNEQFF.

This clonotype was counted at least ten times. The chain is built from TRBV20-1 and TRBJ2-5; weak D call: TRBD1 (6 bases). V lost 6 bases and J 4 bases, leaving 12 bases between the germline ends. Germline CDR1 and CDR2: DFQATT and SNEGSKA (reference sequence). The CDR3 loop spans 12 amino acids. The CDR3 region has the DNA TGCAGTGCCCGCCGACAGGCAGAGACCCAGTACTTC. Protein sequence: CSARRQAETQYF.

The V gene is TRBV20-1, the J gene TRBJ2-3; 10 bases map to TRBD2. This CDR3 region has 19 residues. Germline V gene lookup returns CDR1 DFQATT and CDR2 SNEGSKA (reference sequence). Trimming removed 1 base from V and 0 bases from J; junction bases left unmatched: 13. The CDR3 DNA reads TGCAGTGCTAGAGCAAGCGGGGGGGCCGGCAGATCGAGCACAGATACGCAGTATTTT. This translates into CSARASGGAGRSSTDTQYF.

In DNA, the CDR3 is TGCAGTGCTAAGACTAGCGGGGTTCTAGAGACCCAGTACTTC. It specifies CSAKTSGVLETQYF. The chain employs TRBV20-1 and TRBJ2-5; 11 nucleotides agree with TRBD2. The ends lost 4 bases at V and 4 bases at J; junction bases unmatched: 5. The CDR3 spans 14 residues. In germline, CDR1 is DFQATT, CDR2 SNEGSKA (reference sequence).

The rearrangement joins TRBV27 to TRBJ1-5; D ambiguous. The ends were cut back, 6 bases at V and 0 bases at J, with 6 bases in the middle. Germline assignment: CDR1 MNHEY and CDR2 SMNVEV (reference sequence). The CDR3 length is 13 residues. The DNA of the CDR3 is TGTGCCAGCAGACCATTTAGCAATCAGCCCCAGCATTTT. It translates to CASRPFSNQPQHF.

This chain joins TRBV20-1 and TRBJ2-7; TRBD1 matches at 10 bases. CDR1 and CDR2 from the germline V gene are DFQATT and SNEGSKA (reference sequence). CDR3 size: 14 residues. V dropped 5 bases and J dropped 7; count of bases not matched to a gene: 11. The CDR3 coding sequence is TGCAGTGCTTTTTCGGGACAGGGGATTCTAGAGCAGTACTTC. Its protein product is CSAFSGQGILEQYF.

This chain connects TRBV3-1 to TRBJ2-7; 8 positions match TRBD1. Per the germline V gene, CDR1 is LGHDT and CDR2 is YNNKEL (reference sequence). The CDR3 length is 14 residues. The V gene end was trimmed by 4 bases and the J gene end by 5 bases; junction bases not matched to a gene: 7. CDR3 DNA sequence: TGTGCCAGCAGCCGGCAGGGGGCTGACGACGAGCAGTACTTC. It translates to CASSRQGADDEQYF.

The chain combines TRBV6-2 or TRBV6-3 with TRBJ2-1; TRBD2 agrees at 10 bases. V trimming: 2 bases; J trimming: 4 bases; junction bases outside the gene matches: 2. Germline-derived CDR1 and CDR2 are MNHEY and SVGEGT. The CDR3 has 15 residues. For the CDR3, the DNA is TGTGCCAGCAGTTACCGTAGCGGGAGGTACAATGAGCAGTTCTTC. Translation: CASSYRSGRYNEQFF.

This chain connects TRBV6-2 or TRBV6-3 to TRBJ2-1; 7 nucleotides align to TRBD2. Losses at the gene ends were 0 bases for V and 0 bases for J; bases not matched to a gene: 14. The CDR3 loop spans 20 amino acids. Looked up from germline, CDR1 is MNHEY and CDR2 is SVGEGT. DNA of the CDR3: TGTGCCAGCAGTTACTCGACTCGGGACTACTCCTTTAGCTCCTACAATGAGCAGTTCTTC. Its protein product is CASSYSTRDYSFSSYNEQFF.

The table lists this clonotype with many counts. The CDR3 bases are TGTGCCAGCAGTTTCAGGGACTACAATGAGCAGTTCTTC. Encoded protein: CASSFRDYNEQFF. The rearrangement links TRBV12-3 or TRBV12-4 to TRBJ2-1; maybe TRBD1 (5 bases). V was cut by 3 bases and J by 3 bases, with 6 bases left in between. The CDR3 contains 13 residues.

This clonotype has only a few counts. The gene calls are TRBV11-1 and TRBJ2-2; 8 bases map to TRBD2. The CDR3 has 14 residues. J gave up 6 bases and V 5 bases, and 5 bases lay outside the gene matches. The germline gives CDR1 SGHAT, CDR2 FQDESV (reference sequence). As DNA, the CDR3 is TGTGCCAGCAGCCTCGGGGGGGGAGCCGGGGAGCTGTTTTTT. It codes for CASSLGGGAGELFF.

V gene TRBV29-1 combines with J gene TRBJ2-1, with D possibly TRBD1 on 6 matching bases. This CDR3 contains 14 residues. Germline values: CDR1 SQVTM, CDR2 ANQGSEA. V was trimmed by 5 bases and J by 8 bases, leaving 19 bases between them. CDR3 loop: CSVLGSRGGDEQFF. CDR3 in DNA: TGCAGCGTTCTGGGGAGCAGGGGTGGGGATGAGCAGTTCTTC.

This clonotype was detected many times. The genes are TRBV4-1 and TRBJ1-3; no definite D call. The CDR3 covers 14 residues. V lost 4 bases, J lost 0 bases, and 7 bases lay in between. CDR1 is MGHRA, CDR2 YSYEKL, per germline. CDR3 loop: CASSPRSSGNTIYF. The CDR3, as DNA: TGCGCCAGCAGCCCGAGGAGCTCTGGAAACACCATATATTTT.